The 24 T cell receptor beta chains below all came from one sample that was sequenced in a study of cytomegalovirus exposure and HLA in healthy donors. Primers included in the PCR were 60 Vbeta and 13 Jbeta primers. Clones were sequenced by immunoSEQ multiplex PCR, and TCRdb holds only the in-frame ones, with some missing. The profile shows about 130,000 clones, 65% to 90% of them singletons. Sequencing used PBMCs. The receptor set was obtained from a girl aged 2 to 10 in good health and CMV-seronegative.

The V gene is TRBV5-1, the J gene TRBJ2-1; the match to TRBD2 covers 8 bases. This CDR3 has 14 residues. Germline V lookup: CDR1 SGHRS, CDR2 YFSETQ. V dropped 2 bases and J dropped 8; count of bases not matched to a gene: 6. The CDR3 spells CASSFGREADEQFF. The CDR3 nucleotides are TGCGCCAGCAGCTTCGGGCGGGAGGCAGATGAGCAGTTCTTC.

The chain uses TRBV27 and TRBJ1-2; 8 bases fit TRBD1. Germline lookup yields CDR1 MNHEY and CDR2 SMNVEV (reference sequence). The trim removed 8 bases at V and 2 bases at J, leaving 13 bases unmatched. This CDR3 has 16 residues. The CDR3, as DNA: TGTGCCAGCGGACCGGTTACAGGGGGGTACAACTATGGCTACACCTTC. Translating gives CASGPVTGGYNYGYTF.

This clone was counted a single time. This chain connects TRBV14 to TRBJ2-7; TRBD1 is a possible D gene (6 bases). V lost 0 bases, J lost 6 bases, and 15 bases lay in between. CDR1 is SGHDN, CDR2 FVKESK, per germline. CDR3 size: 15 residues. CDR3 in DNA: TGTGCCAGCAGCCAAGATGCCAGGGGAAATCGCGAGCAGTACTTC. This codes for CASSQDARGNREQYF.

The CDR3 nucleotides are TGCGCCAGCAGCCCTCATAAGGGTCGGGGACTGTATGGCTACACCTTC. Translation: CASSPHKGRGLYGYTF. The chain combines TRBV4-1 with TRBJ1-2; D might be TRBD1 (5 bases). This CDR3 region has 16 residues. The V and J ends lost 4 bases and 5 bases respectively, with 20 bases between them. Germline CDR1 and CDR2: MGHRA and YSYEKL.

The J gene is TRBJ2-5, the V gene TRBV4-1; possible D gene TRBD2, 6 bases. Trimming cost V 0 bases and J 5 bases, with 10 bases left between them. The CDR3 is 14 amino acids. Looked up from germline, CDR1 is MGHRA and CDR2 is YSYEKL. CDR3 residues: CASSQDPGEETQYF. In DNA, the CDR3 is TGCGCCAGCAGCCAAGATCCGGGGGAGGAGACCCAGTACTTC.

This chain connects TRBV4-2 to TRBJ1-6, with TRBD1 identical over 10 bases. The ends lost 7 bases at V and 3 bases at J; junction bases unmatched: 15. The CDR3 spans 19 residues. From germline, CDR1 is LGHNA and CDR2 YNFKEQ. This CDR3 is CASTIPGTGAAVYNSPLHF. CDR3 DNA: TGTGCCAGCACGATTCCCGGGACAGGGGCTGCCGTCTATAATTCACCCCTCCACTTT.

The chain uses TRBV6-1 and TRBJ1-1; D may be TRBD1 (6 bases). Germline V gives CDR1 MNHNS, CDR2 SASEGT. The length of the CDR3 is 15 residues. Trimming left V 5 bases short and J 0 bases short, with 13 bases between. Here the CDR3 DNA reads TGTGCCAGCAGTTCCCCGGGACACTTGAACACTGAAGCTTTCTTT. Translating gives CASSSPGHLNTEAFF.

The CDR3: CASSLALLSSPRSQYF. The CDR3 DNA reads as TGTGCCAGCAGCTTGGCCCTCCTCTCGTCCCCGCGATCTCAGTACTTC. The V call is TRBV5-8, the J call TRBJ2-4; D not certain. The ends were cut back, 0 bases at V and 12 bases at J, with 22 bases in the middle. This CDR3 is built from 16 residues. Germline V gene data show CDR1 as SGHTS and CDR2 as YDEGEE. The full variable domain, with the rest looked up from reference TRBV5-8 and TRBJ2-4, is EAGVTQSPTHLIKTRGQQATLRCSPISGHTSVYWYQQALGLGLQFLLWYDEGEERNRGNFPPRFSGRQFPNYSSELNVNALELEDSALYLCASSLALLSSPRSQYFGAGTRLSVL.

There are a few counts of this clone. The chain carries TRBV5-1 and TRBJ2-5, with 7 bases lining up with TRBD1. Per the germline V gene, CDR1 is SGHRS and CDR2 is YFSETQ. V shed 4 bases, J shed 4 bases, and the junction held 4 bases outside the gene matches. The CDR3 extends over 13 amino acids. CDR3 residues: CASSTGTVETQYF. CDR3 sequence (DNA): TGCGCCAGCAGCACAGGGACAGTAGAGACCCAGTACTTC.

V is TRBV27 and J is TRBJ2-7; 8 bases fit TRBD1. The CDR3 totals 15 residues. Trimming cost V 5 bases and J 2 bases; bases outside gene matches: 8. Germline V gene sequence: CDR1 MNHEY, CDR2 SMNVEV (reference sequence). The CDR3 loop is CASSEAATGAYEQYF. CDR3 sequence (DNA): TGTGCCAGCAGTGAAGCCGCGACAGGGGCCTACGAGCAGTACTTC.

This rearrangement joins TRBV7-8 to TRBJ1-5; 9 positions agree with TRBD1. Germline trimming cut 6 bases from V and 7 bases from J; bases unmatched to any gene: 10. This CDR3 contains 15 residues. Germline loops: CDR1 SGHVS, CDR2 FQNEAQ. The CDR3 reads CASSSTTGGGQPQHF. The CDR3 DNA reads TGTGCCAGCAGTTCAACGACAGGGGGGGGACAGCCCCAGCATTTT.

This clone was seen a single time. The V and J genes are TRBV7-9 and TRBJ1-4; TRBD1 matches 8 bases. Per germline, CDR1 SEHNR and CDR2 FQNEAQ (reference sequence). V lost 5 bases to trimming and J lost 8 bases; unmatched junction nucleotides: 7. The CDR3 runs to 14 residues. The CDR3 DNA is TGTGCCAGCAGCCCTACAGGGGGAAGAGAAAAACTGTTTTTT. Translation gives CASSPTGGREKLFF.

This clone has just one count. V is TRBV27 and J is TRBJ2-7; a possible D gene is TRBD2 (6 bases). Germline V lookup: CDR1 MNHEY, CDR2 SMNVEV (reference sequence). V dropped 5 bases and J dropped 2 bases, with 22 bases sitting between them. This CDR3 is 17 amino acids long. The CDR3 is CASSPNPMTRFAYEQYF. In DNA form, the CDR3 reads TGTGCCAGCAGTCCAAACCCGATGACTAGATTTGCCTACGAGCAGTACTTC.

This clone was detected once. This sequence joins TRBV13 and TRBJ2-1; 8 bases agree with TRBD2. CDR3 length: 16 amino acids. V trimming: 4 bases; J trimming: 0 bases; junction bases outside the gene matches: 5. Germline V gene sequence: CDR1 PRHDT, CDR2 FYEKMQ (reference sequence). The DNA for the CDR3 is TGTGCCAGCAGCTCCACAAGCGGGAGCTCCTACAATGAGCAGTTCTTC. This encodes CASSSTSGSSYNEQFF.

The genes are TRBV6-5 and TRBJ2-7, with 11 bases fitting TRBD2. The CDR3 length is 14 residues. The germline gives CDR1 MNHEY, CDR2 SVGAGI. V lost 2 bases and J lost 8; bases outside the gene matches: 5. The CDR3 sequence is CASSYASGGRQQYF. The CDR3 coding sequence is TGTGCCAGCAGTTACGCTAGCGGGGGGAGACAGCAGTACTTC.

Here the CDR3 reads CSVIAGTGELFF. The CDR3 coding sequence is TGCAGCGTTATAGCGGGAACCGGGGAGCTGTTTTTT. The chain recombines TRBV29-1 with TRBJ2-2; 8 bases are a match to TRBD2. The CDR3 runs 12 residues. The trim removed 5 bases at V and 5 bases at J, leaving 1 base unmatched. From germline, CDR1 is SQVTM and CDR2 ANQGSEA.

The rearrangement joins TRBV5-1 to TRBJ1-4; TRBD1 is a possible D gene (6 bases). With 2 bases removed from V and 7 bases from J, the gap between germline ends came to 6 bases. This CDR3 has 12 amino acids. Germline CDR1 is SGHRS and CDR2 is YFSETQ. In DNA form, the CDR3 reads TGCGCCAGCAGCTTAGGGGGTGAAAAACTGTTTTTT. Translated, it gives CASSLGGEKLFF. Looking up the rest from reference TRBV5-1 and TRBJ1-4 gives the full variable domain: KAGVTQTPRYLIKTRGQQVTLSCSPISGHRSVSWYQQTPGQGLQFLFEYFSETQRNKGNFPGRFSGRQFSNSRSEMNVSTLELGDSALYLCASSLGGEKLFFGSGTQLSVL.

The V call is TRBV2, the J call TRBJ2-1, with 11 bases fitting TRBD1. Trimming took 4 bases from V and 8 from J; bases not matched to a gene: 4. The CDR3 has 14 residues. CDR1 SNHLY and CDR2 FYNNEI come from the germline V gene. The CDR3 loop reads CASSGDRGFDEQFF. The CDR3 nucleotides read TGTGCCAGCAGTGGGGACAGGGGGTTCGATGAGCAGTTCTTC.

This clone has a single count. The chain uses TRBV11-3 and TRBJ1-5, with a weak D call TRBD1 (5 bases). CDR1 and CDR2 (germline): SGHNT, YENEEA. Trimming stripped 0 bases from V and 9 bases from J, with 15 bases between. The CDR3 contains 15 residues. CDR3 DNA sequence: TGTGCCAGCAGCTTAGATCAGTGGGGCACCTCGCCCCAGCATTTT. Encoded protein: CASSLDQWGTSPQHF.

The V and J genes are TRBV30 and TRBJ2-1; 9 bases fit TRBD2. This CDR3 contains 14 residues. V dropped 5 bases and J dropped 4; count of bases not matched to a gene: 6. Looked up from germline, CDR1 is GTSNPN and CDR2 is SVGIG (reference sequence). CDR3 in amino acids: CAWSISGGYNEQFF. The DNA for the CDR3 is TGTGCCTGGTCCATTAGCGGGGGATACAATGAGCAGTTCTTC.

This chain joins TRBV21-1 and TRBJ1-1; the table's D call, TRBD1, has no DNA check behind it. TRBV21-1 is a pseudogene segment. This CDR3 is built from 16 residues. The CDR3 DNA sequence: TGTGCCAGCAGCAAAAACCCCAAGGACAGGGTCACTGAAGCTTTCTTT. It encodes CASSKNPKDRVTEAFF.

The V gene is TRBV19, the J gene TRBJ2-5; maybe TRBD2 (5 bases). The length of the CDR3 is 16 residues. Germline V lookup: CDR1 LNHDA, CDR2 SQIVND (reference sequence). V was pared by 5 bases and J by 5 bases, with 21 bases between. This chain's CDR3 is CASSSWSAGGTETQYF. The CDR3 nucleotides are TGTGCCAGTAGTTCCTGGTCGGCCGGAGGTACGGAGACCCAGTACTTC. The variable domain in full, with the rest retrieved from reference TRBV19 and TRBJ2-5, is DGGITQSPKYLFRKEGQNVTLSCEQNLNHDAMYWYRQDPGQGLRLIYYSQIVNDFQKGDIAEGYSVSREKKESFPLTVTSAQKNPTAFYLCASSSWSAGGTETQYFGPGTRLLVL.

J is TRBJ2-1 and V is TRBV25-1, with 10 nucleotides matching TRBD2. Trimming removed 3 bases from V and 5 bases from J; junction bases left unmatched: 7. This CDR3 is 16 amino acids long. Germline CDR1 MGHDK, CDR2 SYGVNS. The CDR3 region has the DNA TGTGCCAGCAGTGATAACCGACTAGCGGGCCACAATGAGCAGTTCTTC. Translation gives CASSDNRLAGHNEQFF.

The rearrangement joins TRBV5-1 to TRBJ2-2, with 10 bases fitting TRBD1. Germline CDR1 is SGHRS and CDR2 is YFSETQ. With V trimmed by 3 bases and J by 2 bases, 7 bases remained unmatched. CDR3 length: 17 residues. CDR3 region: CASSWFRQGANTGELFF. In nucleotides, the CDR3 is TGCGCCAGCAGCTGGTTTAGACAGGGGGCTAACACCGGGGAGCTGTTTTTT.